Listed below are T cell receptor beta chains from one sample, sequenced in a study of blood T cell repertoires in COVID-19. The protocol was immunoSEQ multiplex PCR, while the TCRdb copy is restricted to in-frame clones and leaves out a portion. Of under 150,000 clones in the sample, roughly four fifths were seen once. Sequencing input: peripheral blood. Receptors originate from a man in his forties with active or convalescent COVID-19. CDR3s include the opening cysteine and the closing phenylalanine or tryptophan. D genes are given only for firm matches. Expanded clones get a size class; other rows say once, few or many, or leave the size out.

abundance	v_gene	j_gene	d_gene	CDR3aa	CDR3nt
NA	TRBV19	TRBJ1-1	TRBD1	CASGAQGAATEAFF	TGTGCCAGTGGGGCCCAGGGGGCGGCCACTGAAGCTTTCTTT
NA	TRBV28	TRBJ1-5	NA	CATGGAPNQPQHF	TGTGCGACCGGGGGGGCGCCCAATCAGCCCCAGCATTTT
NA	TRBV7-2	TRBJ2-5	TRBD1	CASREQGALAETQYF	TGTGCCAGCAGGGAACAGGGGGCGCTCGCAGAGACCCAGTACTTC
few	TRBV10-1	TRBJ2-1	TRBD2	CASRSGTSGANEQFF	TGCGCCAGCAGGTCCGGGACTAGCGGGGCCAATGAGCAGTTCTTC
NA	TRBV3-1/TRBV3-2	TRBJ2-5	TRBD2	CASSLHSSGQETQYF	TGTGCCAGCAGCCTACACTCTAGCGGTCAAGAGACCCAGTACTTC
NA	TRBV9	TRBJ2-5	NA	CASSAAGAPRWLYF	TGTGCCAGCAGCGCCGCAGGGGCACCTAGGTGGTTGTACTTC
NA	TRBV7-2	TRBJ2-1	TRBD1	CASSLEGTGAHNEQFF	TGTGCCAGCAGCTTAGAGGGGACAGGGGCCCACAATGAGCAGTTCTTC
NA	TRBV6-6	TRBJ1-5	NA	CASSYLTGRNQPQHF	TGTGCCAGCAGTTACTTGACAGGACGCAATCAGCCCCAGCATTTT
few	TRBV30	TRBJ1-5	NA	CASSTETSQPQHF	TGTGCCTCATCGACAGAGACAAGTCAGCCCCAGCATTTT
once	TRBV6-5	TRBJ1-5	TRBD1	CASSNRGNQPQHF	TGTGCCAGCAGTAACAGGGGTAATCAGCCCCAGCATTTT
NA	TRBV19	TRBJ1-6	TRBD1	CASAQGSSPLHF	TGTGCCAGCGCACAGGGGTCTTCACCCCTCCACTTT